The next 14 T cell receptor beta chains were all read from a single sample in a study of blood T cell repertoires in COVID-19. Only in-frame clones appear in the TCRdb table, and some are missing; sequencing was by immunoSEQ multiplex PCR. Of 250,000 or so clones in the sample, 85% were seen once. Source material: peripheral blood. The receptors shown here come from a woman aged 55-75 years with active or convalescent COVID-19.

The gene calls are TRBV7-9 and TRBJ2-1; D might be TRBD2 (5 bases). The length of the CDR3 is 14 residues. Trimming removed 2 bases at V and 0 bases at J, with 5 bases between. Germline loops: CDR1 SEHNR, CDR2 FQNEAQ (reference sequence). DNA for the CDR3: TGTGCCAGCAGCTTAACTAGCTCCTACAATGAGCAGTTCTTC. This encodes CASSLTSSYNEQFF.

The V call is TRBV29-1, the J call TRBJ1-1; weak D call: TRBD1 (5 bases). The V gene lost 4 bases and the J gene lost 2 bases, with 11 bases spanning the gap. Per germline, CDR1 SQVTM and CDR2 ANQGSEA. The CDR3 has 13 residues. This CDR3 is CSVAQQGNTEAFF. For the CDR3, the DNA is TGCAGCGTTGCCCAGCAGGGCAACACTGAAGCTTTCTTT.

The chain carries TRBV18 and TRBJ1-1; possibly TRBD1 for D (6 bases). V lost 0 bases and J 0 bases, leaving 17 bases between the germline ends. The V gene's germline CDR1 is KGHSH and CDR2 LQKENI. The CDR3 extends over 18 amino acids. CDR3 DNA: TGTGCCAGCTCACCACCGGGGGCCACGGGGGGCTTGAACACTGAAGCTTTCTTT. Amino acid sequence: CASSPPGATGGLNTEAFF.

The chain is built from TRBV7-8 and TRBJ2-7, with TRBD1 matching over 7 bases. Germline CDR1 SGHVS, CDR2 FQNEAQ. The V gene end was trimmed by 3 bases and the J gene end by 3 bases; junction bases not matched to a gene: 11. The CDR3 runs to 16 residues. The CDR3 nucleotides read TGTGCCAGCAGCTTGTTCTCCGGGACAGCAGACTACGAGCAGTACGTC. The encoded protein is CASSLFSGTADYEQYV.

This clone was found a few times. This chain connects TRBV29-1 to TRBJ2-7; 11 bases are shared with TRBD2. Germline V gene sequence: CDR1 SQVTM, CDR2 ANQGSEA. This CDR3 is 14 amino acids long. Germline trimming cut 4 bases from V and 2 bases from J; bases unmatched to any gene: 4. The CDR3 DNA sequence: TGCAGCGTTGTCGGTAGCGGGAGGGCCTACGAGCAGTACTTC. Its protein is CSVVGSGRAYEQYF.

The chain recombines TRBV11-3 with TRBJ2-7; 11 nucleotides align to TRBD2. Germline assignment: CDR1 SGHNT and CDR2 YENEEA. The CDR3 length is 15 residues. J was trimmed by 7 bases and V by 4 bases; bases with no gene match: 9. The CDR3 nucleotides read TGTGCCAGCAGCTCAAGGACTAGCGGGCCCCTGGAGCAGTACTTC. It specifies CASSSRTSGPLEQYF.

This clone was recorded only once. This CDR3 is CASSSGQGGDTEAFF. The CDR3 DNA reads TGTGCCAGCAGCTCTGGACAGGGGGGGGACACTGAAGCTTTCTTT. V gene TRBV7-8 combines with J gene TRBJ1-1; 10 nucleotides line up with TRBD1. The V gene's germline CDR1 is SGHVS and CDR2 FQNEAQ. J lost 3 bases, V lost 4 bases, and 5 bases had no gene match. The CDR3 spans 15 residues.

V and J are TRBV3-1 (or the pseudogene TRBV3-2) and TRBJ1-6, with 10 bases fitting TRBD1. Germline CDR1 LGHDT, CDR2 YNNKEL (reference sequence). J was trimmed by 7 bases and V by 4 bases; bases with no gene match: 7. The CDR3 covers 16 residues. CDR3 nucleotide sequence: TGTGCCAGCAGCCCCGGGACAGGGGAGACCAATTCACCCCTCCACTTT. Its protein product is CASSPGTGETNSPLHF.

The chain employs TRBV4-2 and TRBJ2-7; the match to TRBD2 covers 11 bases. Germline trimming cut 2 bases from V and 4 bases from J; bases unmatched to any gene: 7. The CDR3 totals 16 residues. Germline V CDR1 and CDR2: LGHNA, YNFKEQ. CDR3 loop: CASSQSLAGGGYEQYF. The DNA of the CDR3 is TGTGCCAGCAGCCAATCTCTAGCGGGAGGAGGGTACGAGCAGTACTTC.

Only a few counts were recorded for this clone. The V gene is TRBV7-8, the J gene TRBJ1-1; no clear D gene. From germline, CDR1 is SGHVS and CDR2 FQNEAQ. V was cut by 1 base and J by 1 base, with 7 bases left in between. The CDR3 is 14 residues long. The CDR3 sequence: CASSLGARNTEAFF. CDR3 bases: TGTGCCAGCAGCTTAGGGGCGCGGAACACTGAAGCTTTCTTT.

This chain joins TRBV25-1 and TRBJ1-5, with D unclear. V was cut by 2 bases and J by 11 bases, with 16 bases left in between. This CDR3 region has 14 residues. In germline, CDR1 is MGHDK, CDR2 SYGVNS. CDR3 DNA: TGTGCCAGCAGTGAAGTCGGCAGGCAATCGGCCCAGCATTTT. Its translation: CASSEVGRQSAQHF.

This chain links TRBV28 with TRBJ2-3, with 12 positions matching TRBD2. The V and J ends lost 8 bases and 5 bases, in that order; junction bases with no gene match: 14. This CDR3 is built from 17 residues. Germline CDR1 is MDHEN and CDR2 is SYDVKM. The CDR3 coding sequence is TGTGCCAGCTCTTCTAGCGGGGGGGCGTTTTTCGAAGATACGCAGTATTTT. Translating gives CASSSSGGAFFEDTQYF.

This chain uses TRBV30 with TRBJ2-1; 8 positions agree with TRBD2. Germline CDR1 is GTSNPN and CDR2 is SVGIG (reference sequence). The V gene end was trimmed by 3 bases and the J gene end by 7 bases; junction bases not matched to a gene: 5. This CDR3 has 13 residues. The CDR3 loop reads CAWRWAGGNEQFF. In nucleotides, the CDR3 is TGTGCCTGGAGATGGGCGGGAGGAAATGAGCAGTTCTTC.

This clone was seen once. This chain uses TRBV3-1 (or the pseudogene TRBV3-2) with TRBJ1-1; unclear D gene. Germline-derived CDR1 and CDR2 are LGHDT and YNNKEL (reference sequence). The CDR3 spans 14 residues. Trimming stripped 0 bases from V and 1 base from J, with 6 bases between. The CDR3 protein is CASSQEYPNTEAFF. The CDR3 DNA follows: TGTGCCAGCAGCCAAGAGTATCCGAACACTGAAGCTTTCTTT.